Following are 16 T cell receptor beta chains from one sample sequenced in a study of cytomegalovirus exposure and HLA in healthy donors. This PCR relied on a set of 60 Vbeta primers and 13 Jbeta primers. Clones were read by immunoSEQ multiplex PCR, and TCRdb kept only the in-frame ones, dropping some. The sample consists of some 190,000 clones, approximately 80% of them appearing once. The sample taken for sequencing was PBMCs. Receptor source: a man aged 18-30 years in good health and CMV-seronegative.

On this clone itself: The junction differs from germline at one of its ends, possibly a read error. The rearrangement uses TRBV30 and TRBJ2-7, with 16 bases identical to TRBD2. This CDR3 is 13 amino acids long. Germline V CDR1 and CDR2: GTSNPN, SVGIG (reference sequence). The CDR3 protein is CAWSPGLAGGLHF. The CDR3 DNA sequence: TGTGCCTGGAGCCCGGGACTAGCGGGAGGGTTACACTTC.

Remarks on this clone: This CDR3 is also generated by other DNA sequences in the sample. CDR3 protein: CASSLGPTEAFF. The CDR3 coding sequence is TGCGCCAGCAGCTTGGGCCCGACAGAAGCTTTCTTT. The V call is TRBV5-1, the J call TRBJ1-1; the D is unclear. Looked up from germline, CDR1 is SGHRS and CDR2 is YFSETQ. This CDR3 contains 12 residues. V was clipped by 0 bases and J by 8 bases, with 8 bases between them.

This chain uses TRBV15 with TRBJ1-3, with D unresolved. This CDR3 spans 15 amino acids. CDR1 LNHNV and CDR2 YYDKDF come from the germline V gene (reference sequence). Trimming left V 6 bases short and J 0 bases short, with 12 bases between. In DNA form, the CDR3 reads TGTGCCACCAGTGCTGAGAGGAGCTCTGGAAACACCATATATTTT. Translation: CATSAERSSGNTIYF.

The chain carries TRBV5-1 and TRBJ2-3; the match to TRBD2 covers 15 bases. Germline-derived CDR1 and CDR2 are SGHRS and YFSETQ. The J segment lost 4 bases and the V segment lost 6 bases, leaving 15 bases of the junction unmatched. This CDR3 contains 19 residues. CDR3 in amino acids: CASKTRTSGRAVTADTQYF. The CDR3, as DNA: TGCGCCAGCAAGACTAGGACTAGCGGGAGGGCCGTTACGGCAGATACGCAGTATTTT.

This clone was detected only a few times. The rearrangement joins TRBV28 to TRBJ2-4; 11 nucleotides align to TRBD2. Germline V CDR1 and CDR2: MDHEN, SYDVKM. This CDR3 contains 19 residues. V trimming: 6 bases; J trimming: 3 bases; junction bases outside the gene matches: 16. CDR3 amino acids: CASSPGGLAGGPGKNIQYF. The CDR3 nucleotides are TGTGCCAGCAGCCCTGGGGGTTTAGCGGGAGGGCCAGGCAAAAACATTCAGTACTTC.

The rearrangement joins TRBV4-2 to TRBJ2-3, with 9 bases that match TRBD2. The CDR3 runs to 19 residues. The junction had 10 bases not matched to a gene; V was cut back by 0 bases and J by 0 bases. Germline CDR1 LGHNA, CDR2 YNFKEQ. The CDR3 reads CASSQDRGGRVISTDTQYF. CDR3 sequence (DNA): TGTGCCAGCAGCCAAGATCGGGGCGGGAGGGTGATAAGCACAGATACGCAGTATTTT.

Here the CDR3 reads CASRAGGPVDTQYF. CDR3 coding DNA: TGCGCCAGCAGGGCGGGAGGGCCGGTGGATACGCAGTATTTT. The chain employs TRBV4-1 and TRBJ2-3; 9 positions match TRBD2. The germline gives CDR1 MGHRA, CDR2 YSYEKL. The CDR3 is 14 residues long. The junction had 7 bases not matched to a gene; V was cut back by 6 bases and J by 6 bases.

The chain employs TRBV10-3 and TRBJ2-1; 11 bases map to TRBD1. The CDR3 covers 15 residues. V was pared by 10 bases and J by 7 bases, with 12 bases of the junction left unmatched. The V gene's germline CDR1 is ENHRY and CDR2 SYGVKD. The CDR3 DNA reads TGTGCCACCGACGCCGGGACAGGGGGGCGTAATGAGCAGTTCTTC. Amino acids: CATDAGTGGRNEQFF.

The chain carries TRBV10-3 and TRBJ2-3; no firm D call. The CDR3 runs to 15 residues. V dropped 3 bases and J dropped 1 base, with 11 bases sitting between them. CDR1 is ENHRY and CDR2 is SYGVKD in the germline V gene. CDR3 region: CAISERQQGTDTQYF. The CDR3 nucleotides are TGTGCCATCAGTGAAAGGCAGCAGGGCACAGATACGCAGTATTTT.

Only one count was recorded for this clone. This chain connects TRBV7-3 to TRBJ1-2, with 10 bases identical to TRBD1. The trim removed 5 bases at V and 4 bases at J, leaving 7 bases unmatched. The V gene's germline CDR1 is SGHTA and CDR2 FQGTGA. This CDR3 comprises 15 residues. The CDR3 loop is CASSPGQGETYGYTF. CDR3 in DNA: TGTGCCAGCAGCCCCGGACAGGGGGAGACCTATGGCTACACCTTC.

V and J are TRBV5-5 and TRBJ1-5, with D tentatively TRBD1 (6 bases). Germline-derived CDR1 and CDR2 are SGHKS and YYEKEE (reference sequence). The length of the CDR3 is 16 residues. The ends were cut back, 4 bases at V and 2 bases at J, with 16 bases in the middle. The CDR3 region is CASSKSTGSGNQPQHF. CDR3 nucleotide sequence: TGTGCCAGCAGCAAATCCACAGGGTCGGGCAATCAGCCCCAGCATTTT.

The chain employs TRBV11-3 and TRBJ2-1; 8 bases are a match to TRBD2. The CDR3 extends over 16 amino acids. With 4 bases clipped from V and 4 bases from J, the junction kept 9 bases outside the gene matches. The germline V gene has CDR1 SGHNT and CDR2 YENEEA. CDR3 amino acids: CASSSTKRGRYNEQFF. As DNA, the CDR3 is TGTGCCAGCAGCTCGACGAAGCGGGGGCGGTACAATGAGCAGTTCTTC.

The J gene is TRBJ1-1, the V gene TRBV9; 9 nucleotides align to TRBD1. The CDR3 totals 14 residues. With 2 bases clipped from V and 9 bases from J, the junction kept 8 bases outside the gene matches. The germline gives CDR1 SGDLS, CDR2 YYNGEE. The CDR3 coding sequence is TGTGCCAGCAGCGTTACGGGGGACAGGGTCAAAGCTTTCTTT. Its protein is CASSVTGDRVKAFF. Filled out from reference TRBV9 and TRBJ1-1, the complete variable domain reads DSGVTQTPKHLITATGQRVTLRCSPRSGDLSVYWYQQSLDQGLQFLIQYYNGEERAKGNILERFSAQQFPDLHSELNLSSLELGDSALYFCASSVTGDRVKAFFGQGTRLTVV.

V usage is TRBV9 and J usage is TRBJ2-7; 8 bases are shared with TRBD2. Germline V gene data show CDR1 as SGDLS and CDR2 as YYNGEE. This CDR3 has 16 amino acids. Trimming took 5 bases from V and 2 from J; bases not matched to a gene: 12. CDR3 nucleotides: TGTGCCAGCAGTCGAGCGGGGGCCCCCCGCCCCTACGAGCAGTACTTC. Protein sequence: CASSRAGAPRPYEQYF.

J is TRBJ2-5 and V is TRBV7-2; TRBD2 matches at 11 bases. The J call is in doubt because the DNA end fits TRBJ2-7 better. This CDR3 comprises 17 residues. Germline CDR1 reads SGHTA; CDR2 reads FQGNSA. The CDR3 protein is CASSLGPSGGSPYEQYF. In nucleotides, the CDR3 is TGTGCCAGCAGCTTAGGTCCTAGCGGGGGGAGCCCCTACGAGCAGTACTTC.

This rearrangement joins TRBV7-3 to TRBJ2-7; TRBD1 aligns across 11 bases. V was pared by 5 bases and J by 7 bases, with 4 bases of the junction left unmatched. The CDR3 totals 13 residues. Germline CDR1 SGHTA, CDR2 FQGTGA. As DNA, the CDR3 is TGTGCCAGCAGCCTGGGGACAGGGGGAGAGCAGTACTTC. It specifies CASSLGTGGEQYF.